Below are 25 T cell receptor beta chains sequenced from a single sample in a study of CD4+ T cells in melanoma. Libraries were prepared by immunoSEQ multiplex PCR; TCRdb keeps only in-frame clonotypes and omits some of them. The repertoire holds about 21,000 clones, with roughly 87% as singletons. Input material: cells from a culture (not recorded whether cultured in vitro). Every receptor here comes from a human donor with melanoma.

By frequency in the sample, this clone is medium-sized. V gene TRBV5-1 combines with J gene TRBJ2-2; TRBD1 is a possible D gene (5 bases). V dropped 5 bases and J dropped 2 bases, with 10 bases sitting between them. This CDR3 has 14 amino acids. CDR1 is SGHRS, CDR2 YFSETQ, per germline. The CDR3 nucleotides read TGCGCCAGCAGTATTCAGGGTAACACCGGGGAGCTGTTTTTT. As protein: CASSIQGNTGELFF.

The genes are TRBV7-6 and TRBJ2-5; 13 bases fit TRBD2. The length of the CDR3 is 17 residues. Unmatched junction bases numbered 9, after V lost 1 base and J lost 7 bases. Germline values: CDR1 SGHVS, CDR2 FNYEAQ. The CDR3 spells CASSLGSGLAGSGTQYF. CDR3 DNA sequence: TGTGCCAGCAGCTTAGGGTCGGGACTAGCGGGGTCGGGGACCCAGTACTTC.

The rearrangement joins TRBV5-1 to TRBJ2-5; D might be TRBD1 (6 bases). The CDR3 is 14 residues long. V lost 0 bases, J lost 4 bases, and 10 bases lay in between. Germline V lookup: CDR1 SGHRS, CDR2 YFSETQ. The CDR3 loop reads CASSLVPRGETQYF. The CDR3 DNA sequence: TGCGCCAGCAGCTTGGTCCCCAGGGGAGAGACCCAGTACTTC.

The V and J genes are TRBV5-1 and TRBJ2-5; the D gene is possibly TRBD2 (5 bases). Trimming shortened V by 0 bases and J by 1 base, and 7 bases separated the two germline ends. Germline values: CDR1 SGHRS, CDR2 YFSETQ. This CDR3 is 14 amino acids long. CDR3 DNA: TGCGCCAGCAGCTTGGGGGGAGCCCAAGAGACCCAGTACTTC. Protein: CASSLGGAQETQYF.

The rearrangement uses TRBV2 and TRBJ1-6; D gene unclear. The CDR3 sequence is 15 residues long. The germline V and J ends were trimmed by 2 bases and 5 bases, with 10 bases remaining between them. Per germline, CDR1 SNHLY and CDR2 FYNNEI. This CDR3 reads CASSERAPDNSPLHF. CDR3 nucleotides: TGTGCCAGCAGTGAAAGGGCCCCGGATAATTCACCCCTCCACTTT. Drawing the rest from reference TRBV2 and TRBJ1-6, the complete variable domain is EPEVTQTPSHQVTQMGQEVILRCVPISNHLYFYWYRQILGQKVEFLVSFYNNEISEKSEIFDDQFSVERPDGSNFTLKIRSTKLEDSAMYFCASSERAPDNSPLHFGNGTRLTVT.

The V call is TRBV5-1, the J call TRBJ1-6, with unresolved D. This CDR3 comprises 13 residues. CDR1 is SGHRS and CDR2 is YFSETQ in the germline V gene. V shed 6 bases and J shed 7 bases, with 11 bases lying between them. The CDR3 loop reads CASMAGTNSPLHF. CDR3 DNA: TGCGCCAGCATGGCAGGAACAAATTCACCCCTCCACTTT.

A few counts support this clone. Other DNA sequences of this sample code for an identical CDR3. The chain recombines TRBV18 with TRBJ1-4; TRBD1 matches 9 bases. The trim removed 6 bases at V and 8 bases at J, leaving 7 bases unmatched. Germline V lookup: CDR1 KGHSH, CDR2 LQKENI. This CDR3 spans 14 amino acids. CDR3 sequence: CASSPTGGSEKLFF. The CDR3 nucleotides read TGTGCCAGCTCCCCGACAGGGGGGAGCGAAAAACTGTTTTTT.

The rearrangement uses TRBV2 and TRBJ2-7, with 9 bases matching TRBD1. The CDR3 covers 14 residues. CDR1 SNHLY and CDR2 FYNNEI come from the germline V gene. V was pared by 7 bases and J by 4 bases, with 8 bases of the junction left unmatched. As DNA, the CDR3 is TGTGCCAGCACGTCGGGACAGGGTACTTACGAGCAGTACTTC. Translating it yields CASTSGQGTYEQYF.

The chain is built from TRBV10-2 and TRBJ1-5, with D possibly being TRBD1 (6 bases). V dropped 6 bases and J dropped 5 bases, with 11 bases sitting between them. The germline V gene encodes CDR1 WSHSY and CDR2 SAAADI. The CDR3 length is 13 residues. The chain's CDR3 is CASSSQGYQPQHF. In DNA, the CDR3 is TGCGCCAGCAGCTCACAGGGCTATCAGCCCCAGCATTTT.

The DNA of the CDR3 is TGTGCCAGCAGCTTGGGCCACGGACGGGGGGACGAGCAGTACTTC. Amino acid sequence: CASSLGHGRGDEQYF. The chain combines TRBV11-2 with TRBJ2-7; 7 nucleotides line up with TRBD2. The germline gives CDR1 SGHAT, CDR2 FQNNGV. The trim removed 3 bases at V and 5 bases at J, leaving 10 bases unmatched. The CDR3 sequence is 15 residues long.

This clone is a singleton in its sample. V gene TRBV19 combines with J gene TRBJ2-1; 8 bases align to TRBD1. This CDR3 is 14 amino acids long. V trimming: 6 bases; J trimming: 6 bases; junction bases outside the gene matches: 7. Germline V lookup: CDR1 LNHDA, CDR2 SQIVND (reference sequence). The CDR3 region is CASRRTGQGNEQFF. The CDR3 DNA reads TGTGCCAGTAGGAGGACAGGGCAGGGCAATGAGCAGTTCTTC.

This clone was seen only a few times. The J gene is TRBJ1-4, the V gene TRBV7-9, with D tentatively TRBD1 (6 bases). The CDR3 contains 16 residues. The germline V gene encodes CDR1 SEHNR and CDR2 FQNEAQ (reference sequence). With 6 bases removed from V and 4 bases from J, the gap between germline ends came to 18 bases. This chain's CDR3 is CASSPLRGLSNEKLFF. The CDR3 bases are TGTGCCAGCAGTCCCCTTCGGGGGCTGAGTAATGAAAAACTGTTTTTT.

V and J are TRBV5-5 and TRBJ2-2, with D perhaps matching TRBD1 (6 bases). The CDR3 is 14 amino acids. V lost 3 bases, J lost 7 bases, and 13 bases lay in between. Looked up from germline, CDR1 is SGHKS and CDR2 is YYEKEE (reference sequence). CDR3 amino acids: CASSSYRENGELFF. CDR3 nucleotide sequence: TGTGCCAGCAGCTCGTACAGGGAAAACGGGGAGCTGTTTTTT.

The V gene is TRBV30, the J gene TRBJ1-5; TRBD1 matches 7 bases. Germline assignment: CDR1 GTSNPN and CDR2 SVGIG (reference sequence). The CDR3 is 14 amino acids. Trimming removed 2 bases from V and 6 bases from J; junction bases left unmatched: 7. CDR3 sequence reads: CAWSTDRAPQPQHF. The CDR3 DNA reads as TGTGCCTGGAGTACAGACAGGGCTCCTCAGCCCCAGCATTTT.

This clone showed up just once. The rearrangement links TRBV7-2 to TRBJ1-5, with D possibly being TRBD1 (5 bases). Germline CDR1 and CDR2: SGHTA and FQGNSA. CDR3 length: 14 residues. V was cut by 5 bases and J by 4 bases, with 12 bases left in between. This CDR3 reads CASSNGGGNQPQHF. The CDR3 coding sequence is TGTGCCAGCAGCAATGGCGGGGGTAATCAGCCCCAGCATTTT.

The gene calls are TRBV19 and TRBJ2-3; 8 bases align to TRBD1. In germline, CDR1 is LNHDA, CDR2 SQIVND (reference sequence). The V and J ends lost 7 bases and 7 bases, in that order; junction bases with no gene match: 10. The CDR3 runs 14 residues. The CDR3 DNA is TGTGCCAGTATAGGGAGCAGGGGGCAAAATACGCAGTATTTT. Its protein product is CASIGSRGQNTQYF.

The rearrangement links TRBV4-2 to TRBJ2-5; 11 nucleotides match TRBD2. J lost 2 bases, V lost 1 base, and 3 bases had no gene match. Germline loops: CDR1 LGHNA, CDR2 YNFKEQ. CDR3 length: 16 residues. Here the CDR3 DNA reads TGTGCCAGCAGCCAAGCAGGGACTAGCGGACAAGAGACCCAGTACTTC. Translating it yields CASSQAGTSGQETQYF.

Written as DNA, the CDR3 is TGTGCCAGTACCGAACGCCCCCCCGGGCAGGGTTACTCAGATACGCAGTATTTT. It is translated as CASTERPPGQGYSDTQYF. The rearrangement uses TRBV19 and TRBJ2-3, with a possible D match to TRBD1 (5 bases). The CDR3 length is 18 residues. V was cut by 7 bases and J by 4 bases, with 27 bases left in between. From germline, CDR1 is LNHDA and CDR2 SQIVND (reference sequence).

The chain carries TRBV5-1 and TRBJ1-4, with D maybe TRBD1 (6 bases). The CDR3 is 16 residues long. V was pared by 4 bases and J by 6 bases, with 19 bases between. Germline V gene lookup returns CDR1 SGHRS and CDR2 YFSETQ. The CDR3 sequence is CASSPGDLAGYEKLFF. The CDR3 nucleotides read TGCGCCAGCAGCCCAGGGGACTTGGCAGGGTATGAAAAACTGTTTTTT.

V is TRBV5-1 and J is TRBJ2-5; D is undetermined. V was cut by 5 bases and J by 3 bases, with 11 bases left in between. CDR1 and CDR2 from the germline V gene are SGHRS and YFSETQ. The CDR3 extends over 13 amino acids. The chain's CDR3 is CASSGLSKETQYF. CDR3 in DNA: TGCGCCAGCAGTGGTTTATCCAAAGAGACCCAGTACTTC.

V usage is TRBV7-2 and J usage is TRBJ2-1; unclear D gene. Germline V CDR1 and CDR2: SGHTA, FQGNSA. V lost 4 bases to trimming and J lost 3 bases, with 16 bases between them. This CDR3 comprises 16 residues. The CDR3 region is CASSSEPSRGYNEQFF. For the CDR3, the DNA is TGTGCCAGCAGCTCCGAACCGAGCCGTGGCTACAATGAGCAGTTCTTC.

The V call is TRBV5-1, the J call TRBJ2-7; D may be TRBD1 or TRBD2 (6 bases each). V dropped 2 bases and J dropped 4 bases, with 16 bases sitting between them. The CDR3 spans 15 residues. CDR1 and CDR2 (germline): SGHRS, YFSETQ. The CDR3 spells CASSLNGGRSYEQYF. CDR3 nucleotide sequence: TGCGCCAGCAGCTTAAACGGGGGCCGCAGTTACGAGCAGTACTTC.

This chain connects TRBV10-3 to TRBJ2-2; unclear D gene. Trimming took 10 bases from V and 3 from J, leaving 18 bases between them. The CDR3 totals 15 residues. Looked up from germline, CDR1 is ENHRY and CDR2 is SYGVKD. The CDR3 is CATQSTILDTGELFF. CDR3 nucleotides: TGTGCCACCCAGTCGACAATCCTGGACACCGGGGAGCTGTTTTTT.

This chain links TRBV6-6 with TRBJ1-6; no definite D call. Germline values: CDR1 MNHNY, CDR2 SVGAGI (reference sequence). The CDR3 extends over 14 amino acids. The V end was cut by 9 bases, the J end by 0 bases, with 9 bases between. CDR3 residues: CASWVSSYNSPLHF. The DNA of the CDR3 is TGTGCCAGTTGGGTTAGCTCCTATAATTCACCCCTCCACTTT.

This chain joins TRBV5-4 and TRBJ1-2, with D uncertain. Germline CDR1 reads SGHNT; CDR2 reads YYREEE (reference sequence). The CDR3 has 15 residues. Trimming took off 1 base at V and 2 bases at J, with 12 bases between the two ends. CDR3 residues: CASSLPYVTNYGYTF. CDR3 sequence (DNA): TGTGCCAGCAGCTTGCCTTATGTCACCAACTATGGCTACACCTTC.